This is a list of T cell receptor beta chains from one sample in a study of control samples from healthy donors and cancer patients. Data came from immunoSEQ multiplex PCR; TCRdb stores just in-frame clones and leaves some out. The sample comprises some 90,000 clones, approximately 90% of which are singletons, and around 1% rests with the top ten. The material sequenced was blood. Source of these receptors: a woman in her 30s in good health. Each CDR3 is given with its conserved first and last residue. The D gene is left open where the match is weak. Size is stated for part of the rows, as once, few or many counts, or as a class when the clone is expanded.

-	TRBV18	-	TRBJ2-1	TGTGCCAGCTCACTTCTATCCGGGACGGTAAACAATGAGCAGTTCTTC	CASSLLSGTVNNEQFF
-	TRBV7-9	-	TRBJ2-3	TGTGCCAGCAGCATCGGGACAGATACGCAGTATTTT	CASSIGTDTQYF
-	TRBV27	-	TRBJ1-4	TGTGCCAGCAGCACCTCCCCTAATGAAAAACTGTTTTTT	CASSTSPNEKLFF
-	TRBV20-1	-	TRBJ1-2	TGCAGTGCTAGTTCGGGACGGCAGAACTATGGCTACACCTTC	CSASSGRQNYGYTF
-	TRBV5-4	TRBD1	TRBJ2-7	TGTGCCAGCAGCCTAGGGACAGGGAAAATCTACGAGCAGTACTTC	CASSLGTGKIYEQYF
-	TRBV5-1	-	TRBJ1-3	TGCGCCAGCAGCTCGGAGGGGGGGTCTGGAAACACCATATATTTT	CASSSEGGSGNTIYF
-	TRBV5-4	-	TRBJ1-4	TGTGCCAGCAGCTTGAGGGCGCCTAATGAAAAACTGTTTTTT	CASSLRAPNEKLFF
-	TRBV19	-	TRBJ1-2	TGTGCCAGTAGGCCTACCGCTCCCCTAAGGACTCTGGATGGCTACACCTTC	CASRPTAPLRTLDGYTF
-	TRBV10-3	TRBD1	TRBJ1-5	TGTGCCTCTGCGGGACAGGGAGATCAGCCCCAGCATTTT	CASAGQGDQPQHF
-	TRBV9	-	TRBJ1-4	TGTGCCAGCAGCCCGAGAAGTGGAATAACCGGGGGGGAAAAACTGTTTTTT	CASSPRSGITGGEKLFF
-	TRBV6-5	-	TRBJ1-2	TGTGCCAGTTCGGCCAACTATGGCTACACCTTC	CASSANYGYTF
-	TRBV28	-	TRBJ1-1	TGTGCCAGCAGTTTAGGCAGGCTGAACACTGAAGCTTTCTTT	CASSLGRLNTEAFF
-	TRBV2	-	TRBJ1-5	TGTGCCAGCAGTGAAGCCGGGGGCAATCAGCCCCAGCATTTT	CASSEAGGNQPQHF
few	TRBV19	-	TRBJ1-3	TGTGCCAGTAGTATAGGGGGGCTCTCTGGAAACACCATATATTTT	CASSIGGLSGNTIYF
-	TRBV19	TRBD2	TRBJ2-1	TGTGCCAGTAGGGGGGCGGGGGGCTCCTACAATGAGCAGTTCTTC	CASRGAGGSYNEQFF
-	TRBV5-1	-	TRBJ2-5	TGCGCCAGCAGCTTGTTACCTGAGGGGGAGACCCAGTACTTC	CASSLLPEGETQYF
once	TRBV6-1	-	TRBJ1-5	TGTGCCAGCAGTGAATACTGGGGGACCGTTGATCAGCCCCAGCATTTT	CASSEYWGTVDQPQHF
-	TRBV12-3/TRBV12-4	TRBD1	TRBJ1-1	TGTGCCAGCAGTTTCGCCAGGGGGCGAGATGCTTTCTTT	CASSFARGRDAFF
-	TRBV7-9	-	TRBJ2-7	TGTGCCAGCAGCTTAACCGGGTCCCACGAGCAGTACTTC	CASSLTGSHEQYF
-	TRBV15	-	TRBJ2-5	TGTGCCACCAGCAGGGTGGGAGAGACCCAGTACTTC	CATSRVGETQYF
-	TRBV30	TRBD1	TRBJ1-4	TGTGCCTGGAGTGGGGGACAGGGGTACGAAAAACTGTTTTTT	CAWSGGQGYEKLFF
-	TRBV5-1	TRBD1	TRBJ1-1	TGCGCCAGCAGCTTGGCCGGGACAGGTACCAACACTGAAGCTTTCTTT	CASSLAGTGTNTEAFF
-	TRBV11-2	TRBD1	TRBJ1-6	TGTGCCAGCAGCCCGGGACAGGGGGCTGGTTCACCCCTCCACTTT	CASSPGQGAGSPLHF
-	TRBV19	-	TRBJ1-6	TGTGCCAGTAGTACCGGACAGCTTAATTCACCCCTCCACTTT	CASSTGQLNSPLHF
-	TRBV4-1	TRBD2	TRBJ2-1	TGCGCCAGCAGCCAAGACAGCGGGGGGCCTATAAATGAGCAGTTCTTC	CASSQDSGGPINEQFF
-	TRBV20-1	-	TRBJ1-5	TGCAGTGCTAGTCTAGGTAGCAATCAGCCCCAGCATTTT	CSASLGSNQPQHF